Reported below is one TCR beta chain. Antigen: not known. The CDR3 covers 12 residues. V shed 3 bases and J shed 5 bases, with 8 bases lying between them. The germline gives CDR1 LNHDA, CDR2 SQIVND (reference sequence). Via MiXCR, TCRdb re-called the reads, giving one row per CDR3 protein. The data contain about 190,000 distinct CDR3 sequences, 8.5% to 10% of them singletons. This sample is drawn from a study of T cell repertoires in cytomegalovirus infection. Overall study findings and caveats: HLA-C-restricted CMV clonotypes gave the most frequent clonotype in two of eight donors.

The sequenced material came from PBMCs. The V call is TRBV19, the J call TRBJ2-7; no reliable D call. The sequence was collected from a human donor in good health (CMV status not recorded). Some clones in this sample may be carry-over from other donors' samples. CDR3 protein: CASSIGRNEQYF. As DNA, the CDR3 is TGTGCCAGTAGTATCGGTCGCAACGAGCAGTACTTC. Drawing the rest from reference TRBV19 and TRBJ2-7, the complete variable domain is DGGITQSPKYLFRKEGQNVTLSCEQNLNHDAMYWYRQDPGQGLRLIYYSQIVNDFQKGDIAEGYSVSREKKESFPLTVTSAQKNPTAFYLCASSIGRNEQYFGPGTRLTVT.